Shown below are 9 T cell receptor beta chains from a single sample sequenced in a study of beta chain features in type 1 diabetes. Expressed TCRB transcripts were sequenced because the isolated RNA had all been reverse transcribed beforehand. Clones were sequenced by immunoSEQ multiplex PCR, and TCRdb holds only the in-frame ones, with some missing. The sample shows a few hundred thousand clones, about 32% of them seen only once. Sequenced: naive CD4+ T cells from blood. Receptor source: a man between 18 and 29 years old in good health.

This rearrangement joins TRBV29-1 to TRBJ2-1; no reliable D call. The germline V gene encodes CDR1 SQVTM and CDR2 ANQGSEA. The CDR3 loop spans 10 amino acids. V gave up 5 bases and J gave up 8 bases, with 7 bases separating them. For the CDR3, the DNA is TGCAGCGTTTCCTCCCATGAGCAGTTCTTC. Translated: CSVSSHEQFF.

The CDR3 DNA is TGTGCCAGCAGCTTATACAAGGGATCCTACGAGCAGTACTTC. Its translation: CASSLYKGSYEQYF. V usage is TRBV7-2 and J usage is TRBJ2-7; D is ambiguous. Per germline, CDR1 SGHTA and CDR2 FQGNSA. V was clipped by 2 bases and J by 1 base, with 9 bases between them. The CDR3 covers 14 residues.

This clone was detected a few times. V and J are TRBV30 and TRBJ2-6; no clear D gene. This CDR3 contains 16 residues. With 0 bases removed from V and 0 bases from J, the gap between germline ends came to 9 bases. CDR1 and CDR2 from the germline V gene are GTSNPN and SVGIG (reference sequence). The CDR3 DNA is TGTGCCTGGAGTGTGTGGCTGCTCTCTGGGGCCAACGTCCTGACTTTC. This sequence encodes CAWSVWLLSGANVLTF.

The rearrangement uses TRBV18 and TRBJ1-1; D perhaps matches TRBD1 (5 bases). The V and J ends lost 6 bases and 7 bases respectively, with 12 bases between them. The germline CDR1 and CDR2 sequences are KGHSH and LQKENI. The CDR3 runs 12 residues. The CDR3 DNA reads TGTGCCAGCTCGGAGGCTGGGGGTGAAGCTTTCTTT. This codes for CASSEAGGEAFF.

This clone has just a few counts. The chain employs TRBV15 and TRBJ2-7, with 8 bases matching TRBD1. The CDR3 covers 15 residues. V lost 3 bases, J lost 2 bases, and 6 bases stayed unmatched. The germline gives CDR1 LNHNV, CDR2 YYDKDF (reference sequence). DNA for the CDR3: TGTGCCACCAGCAGGAGCCAGGGGGCCACCTACGAGCAGTACTTC. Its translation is CATSRSQGATYEQYF.

The CDR3 DNA follows: TGTGCCAGCAGCCGAAACGGGGCGGGAGACGAGACCCAGTACTTC. Its translation: CASSRNGAGDETQYF. The V gene is TRBV27, the J gene TRBJ2-5, with 7 bases that match TRBD2. This CDR3 has 15 amino acids. Germline assignment: CDR1 MNHEY and CDR2 SMNVEV (reference sequence). V was clipped by 6 bases and J by 5 bases; unmatched bases: 12.

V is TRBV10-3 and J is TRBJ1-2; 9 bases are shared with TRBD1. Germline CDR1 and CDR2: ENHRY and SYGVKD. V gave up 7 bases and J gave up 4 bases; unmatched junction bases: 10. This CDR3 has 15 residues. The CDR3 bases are TGTGCCATCAACAACCGGACAGGGGCTAGCTATGGCTACACCTTC. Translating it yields CAINNRTGASYGYTF.

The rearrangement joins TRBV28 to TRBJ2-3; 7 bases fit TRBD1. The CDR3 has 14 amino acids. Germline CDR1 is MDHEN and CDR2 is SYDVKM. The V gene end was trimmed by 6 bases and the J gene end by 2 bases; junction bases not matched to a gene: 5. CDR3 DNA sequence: TGTGCCAGCAGCGGGACAGCCTTCACAGATACGCAGTATTTT. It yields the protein CASSGTAFTDTQYF.

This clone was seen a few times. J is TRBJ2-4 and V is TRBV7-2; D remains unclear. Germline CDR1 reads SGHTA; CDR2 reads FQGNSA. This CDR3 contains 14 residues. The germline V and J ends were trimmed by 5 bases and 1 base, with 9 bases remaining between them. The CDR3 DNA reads TGTGCCAGCAGCACCTACGTGGCCAAAAACATTCAGTACTTC. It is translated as CASSTYVAKNIQYF. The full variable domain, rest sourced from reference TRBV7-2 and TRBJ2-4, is GAGVSQSPSNKVTEKGKDVELRCDPISGHTALYWYRQSLGQGLEFLIYFQGNSAPDKSGLPSDRFSAERTGGSVSTLTIQRTQQEDSAVYLCASSTYVAKNIQYFGAGTRLSVL.